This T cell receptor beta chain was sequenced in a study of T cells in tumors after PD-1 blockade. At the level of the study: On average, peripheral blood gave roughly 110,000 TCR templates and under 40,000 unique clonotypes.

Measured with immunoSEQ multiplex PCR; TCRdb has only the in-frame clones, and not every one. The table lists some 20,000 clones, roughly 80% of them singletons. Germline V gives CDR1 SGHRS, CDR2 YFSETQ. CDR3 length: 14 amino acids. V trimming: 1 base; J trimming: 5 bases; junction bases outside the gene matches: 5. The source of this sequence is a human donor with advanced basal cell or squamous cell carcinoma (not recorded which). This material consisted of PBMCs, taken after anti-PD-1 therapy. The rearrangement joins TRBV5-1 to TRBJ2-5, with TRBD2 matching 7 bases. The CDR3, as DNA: TGCGCCAGCAGCTTGCTGGCGGGAGAGGAGACCCAGTACTTC. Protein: CASSLLAGEETQYF.